The 3 T cell receptor beta chains given below trace back to one sample, sequenced in a study of T cells after somatic rescue of genetic block. TCRdb keeps only in-frame clones here, not all; method: immunoSEQ multiplex PCR. The sample includes 9,500 to 15,000 clones, roughly 73% of them seen just once. Material: peripheral blood mononuclear cells (PBMCs). All receptors derive from a boy aged 5-17 years.

The V call is TRBV27, the J call TRBJ1-5, with D perhaps matching TRBD1 (6 bases). The CDR3 sequence is 16 residues long. The V end lost 6 bases, the J end lost 1 base, and 16 bases lay between the germline ends. Germline-derived CDR1 and CDR2 are MNHEY and SMNVEV (reference sequence). CDR3 sequence (DNA): TGTGCCAGCAGCCCGAGGGGGGGGATAAGCAATCAGCCCCAGCATTTT. Protein sequence: CASSPRGGISNQPQHF.

This chain connects TRBV30 to TRBJ2-1; D unclear. Deletions cut 0 bases from V and 4 bases from J, with 19 bases between. The CDR3 is 17 residues long. Germline V gene sequence: CDR1 GTSNPN, CDR2 SVGIG (reference sequence). CDR3 coding DNA: TGTGCCTGGAGTGTCTTGGGTGTTTTGGCGGTTTACAATGAGCAGTTCTTC. It specifies CAWSVLGVLAVYNEQFF.

V and J are TRBV11-2 and TRBJ2-5; the match to TRBD1 covers 9 bases. CDR3 size: 15 residues. Germline V lookup: CDR1 SGHAT, CDR2 FQNNGV. J was trimmed by 7 bases and V by 4 bases; bases with no gene match: 10. CDR3 residues: CASSSRTGVEVTQYF. CDR3 nucleotide sequence: TGTGCCAGCAGCTCCCGGACAGGGGTGGAAGTGACCCAGTACTTC.